These 13 T cell receptor beta chains came from one sample sequenced in a study of T cells in Graves' hyperthyroidism and ophthalmopathy. It was RNA transcripts that yielded the amplified TCR beta CDR3 regions. First-round RT-PCR targeting the TCR CDR3 was performed with the HTBI primer set. TCRdb re-derived calls from the multiplex PCR reads in MiXCR, one entry per CDR3 protein. Here the sample spans approximately 380,000 distinct CDR3 sequences, roughly 13% being singletons. Sequenced material: blood. Every receptor here comes from a man aged 50-60 years with Graves' ophthalmopathy.

This clonotype has only a few counts. The J gene is TRBJ2-7, the V gene TRBV29-1; 10 bases fit TRBD2. This CDR3 has 16 amino acids. Germline CDR1 reads SQVTM; CDR2 reads ANQGSEA. The J segment lost 6 bases and the V segment lost 5 bases, leaving 16 bases of the junction unmatched. CDR3 in DNA: TGCAGCGTTCGGACGTCAGTAGCGGGAGGAGGTGGCGAGCAGTACTTC. Translated, it gives CSVRTSVAGGGGEQYF.

This clonotype occurred many times. Here the CDR3 reads CASSEAGGYNEQFF. DNA of the CDR3: TGTGCCAGCAGTGAGGCGGGAGGCTACAATGAGCAGTTCTTC. The chain joins TRBV2 to TRBJ2-1; TRBD2 agrees at 8 bases. The CDR3 is made up of 14 amino acids. Germline V gene lookup returns CDR1 SNHLY and CDR2 FYNNEI. The V and J ends lost 3 bases and 3 bases, in that order; junction bases with no gene match: 1.

This clonotype was counted at least ten times. The chain links TRBV28 to TRBJ1-2; a weak D match, TRBD1 (5 bases). Between the trimmed V and J ends, which lost 1 base and 4 bases, there was a span of 7 bases. Germline V gives CDR1 MDHEN, CDR2 SYDVKM. The CDR3 loop spans 13 amino acids. CDR3 DNA sequence: TGTGCCAGCAGTTTATATGGGGGCTATGGCTACACCTTC. As protein: CASSLYGGYGYTF.

The chain links TRBV19 to TRBJ2-3; 9 nucleotides line up with TRBD2. The trim removed 3 bases at V and 5 bases at J, leaving 9 bases unmatched. Germline loops: CDR1 LNHDA, CDR2 SQIVND (reference sequence). The CDR3 extends over 16 amino acids. The CDR3 DNA reads as TGTGCCAGTAGTATGGGAGCTAGCGGGACGGTAGATACGCAGTATTTT. It translates to CASSMGASGTVDTQYF. The full variable domain, in which reference TRBV19 and TRBJ2-3 provide the parts outside the CDR3, is DGGITQSPKYLFRKEGQNVTLSCEQNLNHDAMYWYRQDPGQGLRLIYYSQIVNDFQKGDIAEGYSVSREKKESFPLTVTSAQKNPTAFYLCASSMGASGTVDTQYFGPGTRLTVL.

The J gene is TRBJ2-3, the V gene TRBV12-3 or TRBV12-4; 8 bases line up with TRBD2. CDR3 length equals 15 residues. J was trimmed by 6 bases and V by 6 bases; bases with no gene match: 11. Here the CDR3 reads CASSPGASGLDTQYF. DNA of the CDR3: TGTGCCAGCAGCCCTGGCGCTAGCGGGCTTGATACGCAGTATTTT.

The chain joins TRBV27 to TRBJ2-2; possibly TRBD1 or TRBD2 for D (5 bases each). V gave up 0 bases and J gave up 6 bases, with 14 bases separating them. The CDR3 sequence is 16 residues long. CDR1 and CDR2 (germline): MNHEY, SMNVEV (reference sequence). CDR3 amino acids: CASSLSILGESGELFF. CDR3 DNA: TGTGCCAGCAGTTTATCGATTCTGGGGGAGTCCGGGGAGCTGTTTTTT.

This clonotype was picked up many times. The rearrangement joins TRBV28 to TRBJ1-4; a possible D gene is TRBD1 (5 bases). This CDR3 contains 14 residues. The V end was cut by 11 bases, the J end by 4 bases, with 17 bases between. The germline V gene has CDR1 MDHEN and CDR2 SYDVKM. This chain's CDR3 is CAGRGGESNEKLFF. CDR3 nucleotides: TGTGCCGGTCGGGGCGGGGAAAGTAATGAAAAACTGTTTTTT.

This clonotype has ten or more counts. The rearrangement uses TRBV6-1 and TRBJ1-4, with 8 bases identical to TRBD1. The CDR3 covers 15 residues. The J segment lost 8 bases and the V segment lost 5 bases, leaving 10 bases of the junction unmatched. Per the germline V gene, CDR1 is MNHNS and CDR2 is SASEGT. CDR3 residues: CASSRETDRDEKLFF. As DNA, the CDR3 is TGTGCCAGCAGTAGGGAAACGGACAGGGACGAAAAACTGTTTTTT.

The table lists this clonotype with many counts. The genes are TRBV2 and TRBJ1-2; D remains unclear. This CDR3 comprises 14 residues. V lost 6 bases to trimming and J lost 3 bases, with 14 bases between them. Germline-derived CDR1 and CDR2 are SNHLY and FYNNEI. The CDR3 bases are TGTGCCAGCAGGATGACATGGGGAGACTATGGCTACACCTTC. This codes for CASRMTWGDYGYTF. Supplemented by reference TRBV2 and TRBJ1-2, the full variable domain reads EPEVTQTPSHQVTQMGQEVILRCVPISNHLYFYWYRQILGQKVEFLVSFYNNEISEKSEIFDDQFSVERPDGSNFTLKIRSTKLEDSAMYFCASRMTWGDYGYTFGSGTRLTVV.

A few counts support this clonotype. This may come from a read error, since a much larger clone is one base off. V and J are TRBV28 and TRBJ2-2; 12 bases are shared with TRBD2. Germline assignment: CDR1 MDHEN and CDR2 SYDVKM. The ends lost 6 bases at V and 6 bases at J; junction bases unmatched: 8. The CDR3 spans 16 residues. The CDR3 bases are TGTGCCAGCAGGTTCTCAGGACTAGCGGGACCCGGGGAGCTGTTTTTT. Its protein product is CASRFSGLAGPGELFF.

This clonotype appeared a few times. This chain links TRBV27 with TRBJ2-5; 8 nucleotides align to TRBD1. Germline V gene sequence: CDR1 MNHEY, CDR2 SMNVEV (reference sequence). The CDR3 is 13 residues long. V lost 3 bases to trimming and J lost 6 bases; unmatched junction nucleotides: 3. The CDR3 sequence: CASSFRTGKTQYF. CDR3 nucleotide sequence: TGTGCCAGCAGTTTCCGGACAGGGAAGACCCAGTACTTC.

This clonotype was counted between two and nine times. This chain joins TRBV2 and TRBJ2-1; 7 nucleotides agree with TRBD2. With 9 bases clipped from V and 3 bases from J, the junction kept 8 bases outside the gene matches. CDR1 SNHLY and CDR2 FYNNEI come from the germline V gene. CDR3 length: 14 residues. The CDR3 spells CASFGGSRYNEQFF. CDR3 DNA sequence: TGTGCCAGTTTTGGCGGGAGTCGCTACAATGAGCAGTTCTTC.

This clonotype has at least ten counts. This rearrangement joins TRBV9 to TRBJ2-7, with D possibly being TRBD2 (6 bases). Germline loops: CDR1 SGDLS, CDR2 YYNGEE. This CDR3 contains 15 residues. Trimming removed 0 bases at V and 0 bases at J, with 10 bases between. CDR3 in amino acids: CASSVGAGSSYEQYF. The CDR3 region has the DNA TGTGCCAGCAGCGTAGGTGCGGGATCCTCCTACGAGCAGTACTTC. Full variable domain (missing parts from reference TRBV9 and TRBJ2-7): DSGVTQTPKHLITATGQRVTLRCSPRSGDLSVYWYQQSLDQGLQFLIQYYNGEERAKGNILERFSAQQFPDLHSELNLSSLELGDSALYFCASSVGAGSSYEQYFGPGTRLTVT.